Listed here are 9 T cell receptor beta chains from one sample, sequenced in a study of CD8 T cells in ankylosing spondylitis (dated by TCRdb to the late 2010s). The paper as a whole reports these results and caveats: Blood from ankylosing spondylitis patients appeared to be characterized by a TCR beta motif made up of eight highly homologous amino acid variants.

What these receptors recognize is not known. The protocol used for the library was 5' RACE. TCRdb records Illumina HiSeq 2500 as the sequencer. TCRdb applied fastp at Q25 and MiXCR to the public reads, then kept only in-frame beta chains. Every distinct CDR3 protein forms one entry, paired with its most common genes and DNA. This sample is represented by 200,000 to 250,000 distinct CDR3 sequences; around 17% of them were singletons. The top ten clonotypes cover about 44% of the sample. The sequenced sample consisted of blood, either unsorted or a sorted T cell fraction (not recorded which). These receptors were obtained from a male donor with ankylosing spondylitis.

There are many counts of this clonotype. The chain joins TRBV12-3 or TRBV12-4 to TRBJ1-2; a weak D match, TRBD1 (6 bases). The CDR3 is 13 residues long. Trimming pared 2 bases from V and 6 bases from J, leaving 10 bases between. The CDR3 nucleotides read TGTGCCAGCAGTTTATCTGGGGGCGATGGCTACACCTTC. It is translated as CASSLSGGDGYTF.

The chain has TRBV12-3 or TRBV12-4 and TRBJ2-7, with no clear D. The CDR3 loop spans 14 amino acids. V was pared by 5 bases and J by 3 bases, with 14 bases between. The CDR3 region is CASSALTELYEQYF. CDR3 bases: TGTGCCAGCAGTGCCTTAACTGAACTCTACGAGCAGTACTTC.

There are a few counts of this clonotype. The chain couples TRBV24-1 to TRBJ2-3; maybe TRBD1 (6 bases). V was cut by 4 bases and J by 9 bases, with 13 bases left in between. CDR1 and CDR2 from the germline V gene are KGHDR and SFDVKD. The CDR3 consists of 13 residues. The CDR3 here is CATSDLVDRTQYF. The CDR3 DNA is TGTGCCACCAGTGACTTAGTGGACAGAACGCAGTATTTT.

A remark on this clonotype: One end of the junction varies from germline; a read error may be responsible. The CDR3 DNA reads TGTGCCAGCAGCGTAGGAGGTAGCGGGAGCTCCAGAGATACGGAGTATTTT. Protein: CASSVGGSGSSRDTEYF. This rearrangement joins TRBV9 to TRBJ2-3, with TRBD2 matching 9 bases. The CDR3 runs 17 residues. The germline V gene encodes CDR1 SGDLS and CDR2 YYNGEE.

This clonotype has just a few counts. The gene calls are TRBV28 and TRBJ1-2; no firm D call. Germline CDR1 MDHEN, CDR2 SYDVKM. The CDR3 is made up of 15 amino acids. Trimming pared 3 bases from V and 6 bases from J, leaving 17 bases between. CDR3 sequence: CASSFRVWRGNGYTF. The CDR3 DNA follows: TGTGCCAGCAGTTTTAGGGTCTGGAGAGGTAATGGCTACACCTTC.

This rearrangement joins TRBV20-1 to TRBJ2-1; 7 bases map to TRBD1. Germline lookup yields CDR1 DFQATT and CDR2 SNEGSKA (reference sequence). The CDR3 runs 16 residues. Trimming cost V 0 bases and J 0 bases; bases outside gene matches: 5. CDR3: CSARERQGSSYNEQFF. The DNA for the CDR3 is TGCAGTGCTAGAGAACGACAGGGCAGCTCCTACAATGAGCAGTTCTTC.

This clonotype occurred many times. The chain has TRBV7-2 and TRBJ1-1; unclear D gene. Between the trimmed V and J ends, which lost 5 bases and 7 bases, there was a span of 14 bases. The CDR3 runs 13 residues. The germline V gene encodes CDR1 SGHTA and CDR2 FQGNSA. The CDR3 coding sequence is TGTGCCAGCAGCGCCGCCGAGACATTTGAAGCTTTCTTT. Translation gives CASSAAETFEAFF.

The chain combines TRBV4-1 with TRBJ1-1, with D perhaps matching TRBD1 (5 bases). This CDR3 has 12 residues. V was shortened by 3 bases and J by 10 bases, with 12 bases between the two germline ends. The V gene's germline CDR1 is MGHRA and CDR2 YSYEKL. The CDR3 region is CASSQNRPPAFF. For the CDR3, the DNA is TGCGCCAGCAGCCAGAACAGGCCGCCAGCTTTCTTT.

This clonotype was counted between two and nine times. V is TRBV19 and J is TRBJ2-2; no clear D. V was cut by 0 bases and J by 3 bases, with 5 bases left in between. The CDR3 loop spans 14 amino acids. Germline CDR1 LNHDA, CDR2 SQIVND (reference sequence). This chain's CDR3 is CASSIDIYTGELFF. CDR3 in DNA: TGTGCCAGTAGTATAGACATCTACACCGGGGAGCTGTTTTTT.